This TCR beta chain was obtained from a study of control samples from healthy donors and cancer patients. Sequencing used immunoSEQ multiplex PCR; TCRdb keeps in-frame clones, though not all of them. The sample lists 75,000 to 100,000 clones, almost 90% occurring once. V was trimmed by 3 bases and J by 6 bases, leaving 12 bases between them. Germline V gene data show CDR1 as SNHLY and CDR2 as FYNNEI. The CDR3 has 14 amino acids. This sequence joins TRBV2 and TRBJ1-5, with D possibly being TRBD1 (5 bases). Sequences were obtained from blood. The source of this sequence is a man aged 25 to 40 in good health. CDR3 loop: CASSDGGAGQPQHF. CDR3 coding DNA: TGTGCCAGCAGTGATGGAGGGGCCGGTCAGCCCCAGCATTTT.